This T cell receptor (beta chain) was sequenced for a study of blood T cell repertoires in COVID-19. Study details: From the United States, Italy and Spain came samples of acute and convalescent COVID-19. Sources were T cells, B-cell-depleted T cells, or PBMCs; the material itself was cDNA or gDNA.

In the original workflow: How many nucleated cells were present was estimated from reference gene primer amplification. Assay: immunoSEQ multiplex PCR; the TCRdb copy retains only in-frame clones and omits some. Clone size and V and J calls were adopted from that table, with D and trimming inferred from the DNA. The table shows roughly 250,000 clones, with about 89% occurring only once. The CDR3 covers 13 residues. Germline V CDR1 and CDR2: SGHNT, YYREEE (reference sequence). With 5 bases removed from V and 4 bases from J, the gap between germline ends came to 9 bases. The clonotype was recovered from a man under 40 with acute or convalescent COVID-19. V is TRBV5-4 and J is TRBJ1-4, with D hard to call. Material for sequencing was peripheral blood. The CDR3 loop is CASSGQNNEKLFF. CDR3 DNA sequence: TGTGCCAGCAGTGGGCAGAATAATGAAAAACTGTTTTTT. Filled out from reference TRBV5-4 and TRBJ1-4, the complete variable domain reads ETGVTQSPTHLIKTRGQQVTLRCSSQSGHNTVSWYQQALGQGPQFIFQYYREEENGRGNFPPRFSGLQFPNYSSELNVNALELDDSALYLCASSGQNNEKLFFGSGTQLSVL.